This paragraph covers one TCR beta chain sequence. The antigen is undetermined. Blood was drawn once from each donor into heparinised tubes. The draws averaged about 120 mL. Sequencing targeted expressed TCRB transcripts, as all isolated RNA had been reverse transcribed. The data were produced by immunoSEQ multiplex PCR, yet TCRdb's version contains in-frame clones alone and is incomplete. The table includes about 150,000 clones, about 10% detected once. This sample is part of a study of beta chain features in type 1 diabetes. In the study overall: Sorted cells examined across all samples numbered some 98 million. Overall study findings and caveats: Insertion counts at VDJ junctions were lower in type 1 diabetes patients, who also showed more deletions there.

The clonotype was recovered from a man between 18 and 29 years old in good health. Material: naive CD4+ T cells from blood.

CDR3 amino acids: CASSLGLAADTQYF. The CDR3 nucleotides read TGTGCCAGCAGCTTAGGCTTAGCCGCAGATACGCAGTATTTT. The genes are TRBV11-2 and TRBJ2-3; D is undetermined. The V end was cut by 1 base, the J end by 4 bases, with 9 bases between. This CDR3 has 14 residues. Per the germline V gene, CDR1 is SGHAT and CDR2 is FQNNGV.